The T cell receptor (beta chain) under discussion was sequenced for a study of blood T cell repertoires in COVID-19. Study in general: In each case, the material was cDNA or gDNA derived from T cells, B-cell-depleted T cells, or PBMCs.

The germline gives CDR1 SGHTA, CDR2 FQGNSA. The ends were cut back, 2 bases at V and 2 bases at J, with 4 bases in the middle. The CDR3 runs to 13 residues. As handled by the study authors: The authors estimated nucleated cell counts from reference gene primer amplification. This table comes from immunoSEQ multiplex PCR, and its TCRdb copy is limited to in-frame clones, with some not included. The V and J calls and the clone size are those of that table, but D and trimming were determined from the DNA. The sample has 400,000 or so clones, approximately 86% seen once. This clone was observed once. The sample has other DNA sequences that encode this CDR3 too.

This chain joins TRBV7-2 and TRBJ1-5; D is uncertain. Sequencing input: peripheral blood. The clonotype comes from a human donor in a cohort sampled during active COVID-19. The chain's CDR3 is CASSLQGNQPQHF. CDR3 in DNA: TGTGCCAGCAGCTTACAGGGCAATCAGCCCCAGCATTTT.